This TCR beta chain was identified in a study of T cell responses to AZD1222 COVID-19 vaccine. The protocol was immunoSEQ multiplex PCR, while the TCRdb copy is restricted to in-frame clones and leaves out a portion. Of roughly 100,000 clones in the sample, roughly 90% were seen once. As regards this clone: One end of the junction varies from germline; a read error may be responsible.

The CDR3 contains 12 residues. Germline V CDR1 and CDR2: MNHEY, SVGAGI. Specimen: peripheral blood, collected on day 0 of AZD1222 vaccination. The TCR was taken from an adult in good health. The genes are TRBV6-5 and TRBJ1-6; no reliable D call. The CDR3 coding sequence is TGTGCCAGCAGTCCCACCAGGACCTTTCTGATCTTT. Translating gives CASSPTRTFLIF.